This T cell receptor beta chain is from a study of post-analysis software for immune sequencing data. Overall study results and limits: Patients showed TRBV5-6, TRBV5-1 and TRBV20-1 among about five TRBV segments more frequent than in controls. Normalized Chao1 diversity in multiple sclerosis patients fell significantly below that of controls. Batch-matched samples strongly co-clustered by F measure.

The CDR3 is 13 amino acids. The germline gives CDR1 SGHRS, CDR2 YFSETQ. The V segment lost 0 bases and the J segment 7 bases; nucleotides outside the gene matches: 1. Note on this clonotype: Its cognate antigen is unknown.

Unique-molecular-identifier-tagged TCR beta cDNA libraries were used. TCRdb re-derived calls from the PCR reads in MiXCR, one entry per CDR3 protein. The table records roughly 580,000 distinct CDR3 sequences, about 40% of them present only once. This sequence joins TRBV5-1 and TRBJ1-1; TRBD1 matches 9 bases. Sequencing was performed on blood. The TCR was taken from a girl between 10 and 17 years old with multiple sclerosis. The CDR3 here is CASSLGQGDEAFF. CDR3 DNA: TGCGCCAGCAGCTTGGGACAGGGGGATGAAGCTTTCTTT.